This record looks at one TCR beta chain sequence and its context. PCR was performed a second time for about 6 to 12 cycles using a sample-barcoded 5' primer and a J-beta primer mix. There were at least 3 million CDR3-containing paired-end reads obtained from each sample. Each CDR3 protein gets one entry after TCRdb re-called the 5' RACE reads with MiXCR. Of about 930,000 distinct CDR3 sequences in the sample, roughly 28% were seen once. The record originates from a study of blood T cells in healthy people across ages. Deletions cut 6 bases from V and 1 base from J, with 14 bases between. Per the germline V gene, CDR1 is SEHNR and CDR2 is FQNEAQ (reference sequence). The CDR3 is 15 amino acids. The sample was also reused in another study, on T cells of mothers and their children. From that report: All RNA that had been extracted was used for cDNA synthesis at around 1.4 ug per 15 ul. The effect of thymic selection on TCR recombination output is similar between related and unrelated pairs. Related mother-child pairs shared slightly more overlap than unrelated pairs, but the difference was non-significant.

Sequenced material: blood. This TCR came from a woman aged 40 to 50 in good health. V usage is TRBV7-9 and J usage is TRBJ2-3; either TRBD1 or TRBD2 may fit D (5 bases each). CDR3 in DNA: TGTGCCAGCAGTCCCGGGACCCAAGGCACAGATACGCAGTATTTT. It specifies CASSPGTQGTDTQYF.